The 15 T cell receptor beta chains in this list originate from one sample, sequenced in a study of CD8+ T cells in alopecia areata. RNA extraction and reverse transcription yielded cDNA as sequencing template. Clones were sequenced by immunoSEQ multiplex PCR, and TCRdb holds only the in-frame ones, with some missing. There are about 180,000 clones in the sample; roughly 60% occur only once, and 1.7% lies in the top ten. Sequences were derived from CD4+ T cells sorted from blood, sampled at week 0. All receptors come from a human donor with alopecia areata.

V gene TRBV5-6 combines with J gene TRBJ2-1; D ambiguous. The CDR3 contains 13 residues. From germline, CDR1 is SGHDT and CDR2 YYEEEE. V lost 7 bases and J lost 4, with 12 bases in between. CDR3 region: CASSYQTYNEQFF. The CDR3 coding sequence is TGTGCCAGCTCTTACCAGACATACAATGAGCAGTTCTTC.

V usage is TRBV5-6 and J usage is TRBJ1-6, with unresolved D. Trimming pared 0 bases from V and 10 bases from J, leaving 14 bases between. This CDR3 region has 15 residues. Germline CDR1 is SGHDT and CDR2 is YYEEEE. CDR3 coding DNA: TGTGCCAGCAGCTTGGGTCCGGGGAGTGGGTCACCCCTCCACTTT. It encodes CASSLGPGSGSPLHF.

This clone was seen a handful of times. The chain employs TRBV9 and TRBJ2-1, with 11 nucleotides matching TRBD2. The CDR3 is 14 amino acids. V was pared by 4 bases and J by 10 bases, with 7 bases of the junction left unmatched. Germline V lookup: CDR1 SGDLS, CDR2 YYNGEE. CDR3 amino acids: CASSLTSGVGEQFF. The CDR3 DNA reads TGTGCCAGCAGCTTGACTAGCGGGGTCGGGGAGCAGTTCTTC.

The chain couples TRBV29-1 to TRBJ2-1, with 10 bases identical to TRBD2. The CDR3 spans 19 residues. Germline-derived CDR1 and CDR2 are SQVTM and ANQGSEA. J was trimmed by 5 bases and V by 3 bases; bases with no gene match: 19. The CDR3 spells CSVDRAPRLAGGPHNEQFF. In DNA form, the CDR3 reads TGCAGCGTTGATCGGGCCCCCAGATTAGCGGGGGGCCCCCACAATGAGCAGTTCTTC.

A note on this clone: The same CDR3 can be traced to other DNA sequences in this sample. CDR3 sequence reads: CASSEEETQYF. CDR3 coding DNA: TGTGCCAGCAGTGAGGAGGAGACCCAGTACTTC. The V and J genes are TRBV2 and TRBJ2-5; D is ambiguous. V was clipped by 3 bases and J by 5 bases, with 4 bases between them. This CDR3 contains 11 residues. CDR1 is SNHLY and CDR2 is FYNNEI in the germline V gene.

The chain is built from TRBV7-8 and TRBJ2-1; 7 bases are shared with TRBD2. V shed 0 bases and J 4 bases; nucleotides not matched to a gene: 6. The CDR3 runs 16 residues. Germline V gives CDR1 SGHVS, CDR2 FQNEAQ. The CDR3 coding sequence is TGTGCCAGCAGCTTAGCGGGGTCCGGGGGGTACAATGAGCAGTTCTTC. It yields the protein CASSLAGSGGYNEQFF.

In this sample, this clone turned up once. This chain connects TRBV25-1 to TRBJ1-5; 7 nucleotides agree with TRBD1. After removal of 5 bases from V and 3 bases from J, the junction contained 7 bases not matched to a gene. The CDR3 consists of 15 residues. Germline assignment: CDR1 MGHDK and CDR2 SYGVNS. The CDR3 coding sequence is TGTGCCAGCAGTTCCCCCGGACAGGACAATCAGCCCCAGCATTTT. As protein: CASSSPGQDNQPQHF.

The chain carries TRBV29-1 and TRBJ2-7, with D perhaps matching TRBD1 or TRBD2 (5 bases each). The CDR3 length is 12 residues. V was shortened by 4 bases and J by 7 bases, with 14 bases between the two germline ends. Germline CDR1 and CDR2: SQVTM and ANQGSEA. For the CDR3, the DNA is TGCAGCGTTGGAGGGGCCACGGGGGAGCAGTACTTC. Protein product: CSVGGATGEQYF.

This rearrangement joins TRBV29-1 to TRBJ2-1, with D unclear. The CDR3 is made up of 11 amino acids. The germline CDR1 and CDR2 sequences are SQVTM and ANQGSEA. The V end lost 6 bases, the J end lost 1 base, and 4 bases lay between the germline ends. This CDR3 is CSVISYNEQFF. In nucleotides, the CDR3 is TGCAGCGTAATATCCTACAATGAGCAGTTCTTC.

The chain recombines TRBV18 with TRBJ2-3; 10 bases fit TRBD2. The CDR3 has 15 residues. Germline assignment: CDR1 KGHSH and CDR2 LQKENI. Trimming cost V 3 bases and J 1 base; bases outside gene matches: 1. CDR3 coding DNA: TGTGCCAGCTCACCCCTAGCGGGGGGCACAGATACGCAGTATTTT. Translating it yields CASSPLAGGTDTQYF.

This clone was observed a few times. V is TRBV7-8 and J is TRBJ2-6; D may be TRBD1 (6 bases). Germline V gene data show CDR1 as SGHVS and CDR2 as FQNEAQ. V was cut by 0 bases and J by 1 base, with 7 bases left in between. The CDR3 loop spans 16 amino acids. The CDR3 reads CASSLAGTSGANVLTF. The CDR3 DNA is TGTGCCAGCAGCTTAGCAGGGACATCTGGGGCCAACGTCCTGACTTTC.

DNA for the CDR3: TGTGCCAGTAGTTGGGGGGCGAACACTGAAGCTTTCTTT. It yields the protein CASSWGANTEAFF. The V and J genes are TRBV19 and TRBJ1-1; tentative D call: TRBD1 (6 bases). Germline CDR1 is LNHDA and CDR2 is SQIVND (reference sequence). Between the trimmed V and J ends, which lost 5 bases and 1 base, there was a span of 8 bases. This CDR3 is built from 13 residues.

V is TRBV29-1 and J is TRBJ2-5; D remains ambiguous. Germline CDR1 and CDR2: SQVTM and ANQGSEA. The CDR3 runs to 12 residues. Trimming removed 6 bases from V and 2 bases from J, with 10 bases in between. The CDR3 reads CSVEVGQETQYF. In DNA, the CDR3 is TGCAGCGTCGAGGTCGGGCAAGAGACCCAGTACTTC.

The genes are TRBV7-8 and TRBJ2-1; 7 positions match TRBD1. Looked up from germline, CDR1 is SGHVS and CDR2 is FQNEAQ. The CDR3 spans 17 residues. V lost 1 base and J lost 6; bases outside the gene matches: 12. The CDR3 sequence is CASSLGSIMAGGNEQFF. The DNA of the CDR3 is TGTGCCAGCAGCTTAGGCTCCATTATGGCAGGGGGCAATGAGCAGTTCTTC.

The V gene is TRBV6-1, the J gene TRBJ2-7, with 7 bases matching TRBD2. The CDR3 extends over 12 amino acids. The V and J ends lost 8 bases and 6 bases, in that order; junction bases with no gene match: 7. Germline CDR1 is MNHNS and CDR2 is SASEGT. CDR3 residues: CASDTGGPEQYF. The DNA for the CDR3 is TGTGCCAGCGACACGGGGGGTCCCGAGCAGTACTTC.